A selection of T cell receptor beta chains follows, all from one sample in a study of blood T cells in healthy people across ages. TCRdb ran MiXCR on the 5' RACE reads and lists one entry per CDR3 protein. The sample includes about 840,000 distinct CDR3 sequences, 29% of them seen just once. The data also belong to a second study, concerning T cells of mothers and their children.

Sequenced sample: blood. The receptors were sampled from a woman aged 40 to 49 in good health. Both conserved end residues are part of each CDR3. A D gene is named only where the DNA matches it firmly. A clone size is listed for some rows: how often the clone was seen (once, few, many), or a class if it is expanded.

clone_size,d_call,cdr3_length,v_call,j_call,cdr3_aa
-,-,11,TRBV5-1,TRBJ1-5,CASSPNRPQHF
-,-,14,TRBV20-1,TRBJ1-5,CSARGGTQNQPQHF
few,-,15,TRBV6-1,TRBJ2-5,CASGGQRRYAETQYF
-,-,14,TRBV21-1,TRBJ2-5,CASSKEGRWETQYF
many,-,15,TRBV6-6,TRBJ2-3,CASSYLGGGTDTQYF
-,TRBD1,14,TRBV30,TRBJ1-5,CAWSLTGLGQPQHF
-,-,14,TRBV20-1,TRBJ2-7,CSASPGVPTYEQYF
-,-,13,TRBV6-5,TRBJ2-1,CASSYSGLNEQFF
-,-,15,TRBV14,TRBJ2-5,CASSQGGTIQETQYF
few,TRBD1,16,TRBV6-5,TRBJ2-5,CASNRGTGGLGETQYF
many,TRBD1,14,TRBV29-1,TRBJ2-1,CSADRQGVSKEQFF
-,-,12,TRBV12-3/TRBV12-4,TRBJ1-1,CASSFSGFEAFF
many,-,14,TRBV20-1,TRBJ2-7,CSASGTGLSYEQYF
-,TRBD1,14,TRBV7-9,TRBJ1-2,CASSPQGVHYGYTF
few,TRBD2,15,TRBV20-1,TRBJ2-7,CSARDSGGVTYEQYF
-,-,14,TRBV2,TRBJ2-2,CASKGLKNTGELFF
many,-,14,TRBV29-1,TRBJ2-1,CSVVSGVPYNEQFF
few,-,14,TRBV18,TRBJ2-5,CASSSQGYQETQYF
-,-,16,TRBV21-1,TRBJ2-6,CASSKGGATGANVLTF
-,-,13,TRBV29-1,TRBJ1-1,CSVGGGWAFEAFF
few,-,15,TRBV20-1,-,CSAREGGDRVYEQYF
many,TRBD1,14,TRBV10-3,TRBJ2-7,CAISDYRGTYEQYF
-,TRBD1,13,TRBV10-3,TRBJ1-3,CAISWDSGNTIYF
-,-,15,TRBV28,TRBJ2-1,CASSLTHHSYNEQFF
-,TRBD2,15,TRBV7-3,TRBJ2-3,CASSILLAGADTQYF
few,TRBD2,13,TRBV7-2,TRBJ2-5,CASSFLLAKTQYF
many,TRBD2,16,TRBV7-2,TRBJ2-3,CASSSGLAGGSDTQYF
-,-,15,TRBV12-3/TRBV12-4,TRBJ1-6,CASRILQGRNSPLHF
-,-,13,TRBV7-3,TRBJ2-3,CASSLIEADTQYF
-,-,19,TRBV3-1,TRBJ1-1,CASSPTIVAPTSLNTEAFF
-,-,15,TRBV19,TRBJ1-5,CASSMSRDSNQPQHF